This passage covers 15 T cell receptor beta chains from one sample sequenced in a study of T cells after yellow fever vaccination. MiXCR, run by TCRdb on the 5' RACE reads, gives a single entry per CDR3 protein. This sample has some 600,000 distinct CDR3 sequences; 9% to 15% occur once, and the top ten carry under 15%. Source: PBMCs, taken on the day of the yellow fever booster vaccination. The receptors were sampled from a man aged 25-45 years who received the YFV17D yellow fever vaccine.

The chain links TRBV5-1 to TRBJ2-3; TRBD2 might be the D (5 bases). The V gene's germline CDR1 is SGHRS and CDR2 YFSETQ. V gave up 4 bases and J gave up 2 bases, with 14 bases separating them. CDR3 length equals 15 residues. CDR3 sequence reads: CASSQNPAATDTQYF. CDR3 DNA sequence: TGCGCCAGCAGCCAGAACCCAGCGGCCACAGATACGCAGTATTTT.

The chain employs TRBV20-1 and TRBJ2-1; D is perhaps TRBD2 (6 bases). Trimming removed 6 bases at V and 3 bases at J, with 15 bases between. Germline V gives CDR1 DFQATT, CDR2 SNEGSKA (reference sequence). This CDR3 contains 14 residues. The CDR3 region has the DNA TGCAGTGCCCCCCGGGGGATCGACTACAATGAGCAGTTCTTC. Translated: CSAPRGIDYNEQFF.

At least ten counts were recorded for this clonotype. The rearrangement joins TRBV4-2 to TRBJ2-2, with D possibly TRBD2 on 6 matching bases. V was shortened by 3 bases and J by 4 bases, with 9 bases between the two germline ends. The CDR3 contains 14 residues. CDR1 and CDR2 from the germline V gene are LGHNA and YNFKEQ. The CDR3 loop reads CASSQEGGTGELFF. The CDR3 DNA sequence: TGTGCCAGCAGCCAGGAGGGAGGCACCGGGGAGCTGTTTTTT.

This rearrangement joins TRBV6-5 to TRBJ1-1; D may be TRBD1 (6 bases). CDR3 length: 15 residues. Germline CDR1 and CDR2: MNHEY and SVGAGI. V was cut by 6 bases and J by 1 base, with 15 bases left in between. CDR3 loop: CASRLQGDTNTEAFF. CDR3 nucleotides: TGTGCCAGCAGATTACAGGGTGATACGAACACTGAAGCTTTCTTT.

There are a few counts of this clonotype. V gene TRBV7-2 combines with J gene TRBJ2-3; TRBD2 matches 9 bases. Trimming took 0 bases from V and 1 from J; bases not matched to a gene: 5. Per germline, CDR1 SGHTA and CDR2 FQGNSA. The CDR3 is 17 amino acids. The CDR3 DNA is TGTGCCAGCAGCTTAGCGACTAGCGGCCCAGGCACAGATACGCAGTATTTT. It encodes CASSLATSGPGTDTQYF.

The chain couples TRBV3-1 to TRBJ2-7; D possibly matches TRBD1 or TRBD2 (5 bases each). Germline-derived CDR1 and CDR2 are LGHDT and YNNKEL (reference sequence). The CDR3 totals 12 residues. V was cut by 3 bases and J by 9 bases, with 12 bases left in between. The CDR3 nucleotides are TGTGCCAGCAGCCATCGAGGGGTCGGGCAGTACTTC. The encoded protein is CASSHRGVGQYF.

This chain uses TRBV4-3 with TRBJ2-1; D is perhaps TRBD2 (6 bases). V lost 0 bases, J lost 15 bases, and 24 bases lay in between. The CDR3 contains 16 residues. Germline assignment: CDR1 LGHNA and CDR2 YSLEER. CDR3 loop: CASSQDSDYVRRVMFF. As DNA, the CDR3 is TGCGCCAGCAGCCAAGACTCGGACTATGTCAGGAGGGTGATGTTCTTC.

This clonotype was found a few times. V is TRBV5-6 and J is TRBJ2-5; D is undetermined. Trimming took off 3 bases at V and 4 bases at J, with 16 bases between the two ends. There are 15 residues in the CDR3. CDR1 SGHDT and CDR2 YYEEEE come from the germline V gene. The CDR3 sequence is CASSSPELWGETQYF. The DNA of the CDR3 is TGTGCCAGCAGCTCCCCCGAATTGTGGGGAGAGACCCAGTACTTC.

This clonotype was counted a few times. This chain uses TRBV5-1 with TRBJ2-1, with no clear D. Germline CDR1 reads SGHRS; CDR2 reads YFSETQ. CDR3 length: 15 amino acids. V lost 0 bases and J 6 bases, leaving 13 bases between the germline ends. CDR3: CASSLGSGKGNEQFF. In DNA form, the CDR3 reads TGCGCCAGCAGCTTGGGCTCAGGAAAGGGCAATGAGCAGTTCTTC.

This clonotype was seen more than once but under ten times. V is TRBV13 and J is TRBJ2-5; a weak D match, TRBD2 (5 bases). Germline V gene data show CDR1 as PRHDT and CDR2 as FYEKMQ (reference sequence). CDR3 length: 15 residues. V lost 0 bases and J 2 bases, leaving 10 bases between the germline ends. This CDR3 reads CASSLGTMAQETQYF. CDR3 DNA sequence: TGTGCCAGCAGCTTAGGGACTATGGCTCAAGAGACCCAGTACTTC.

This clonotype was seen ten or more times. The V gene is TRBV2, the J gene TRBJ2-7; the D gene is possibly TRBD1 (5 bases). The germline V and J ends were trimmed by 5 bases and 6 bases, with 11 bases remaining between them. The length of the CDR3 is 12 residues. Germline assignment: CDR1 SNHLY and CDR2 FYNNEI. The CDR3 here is CASSYGAGEQYF. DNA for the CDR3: TGTGCCAGCAGTTATGGGGCAGGCGAGCAGTACTTC.

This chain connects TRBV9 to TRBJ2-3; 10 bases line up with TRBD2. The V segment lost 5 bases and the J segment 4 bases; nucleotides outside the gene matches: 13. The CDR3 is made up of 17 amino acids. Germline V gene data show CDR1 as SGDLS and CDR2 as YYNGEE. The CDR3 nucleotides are TGTGCCAGCAGACCACTCTCTAGCGGGAGTCGACCAGATACGCAGTATTTT. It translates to CASRPLSSGSRPDTQYF.

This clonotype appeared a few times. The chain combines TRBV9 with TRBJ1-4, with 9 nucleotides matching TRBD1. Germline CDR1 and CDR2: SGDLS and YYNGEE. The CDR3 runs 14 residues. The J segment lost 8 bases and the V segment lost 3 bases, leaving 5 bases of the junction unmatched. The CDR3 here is CASSGQGGREKLFF. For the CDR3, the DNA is TGTGCCAGCAGCGGACAGGGGGGCCGGGAAAAACTGTTTTTT.

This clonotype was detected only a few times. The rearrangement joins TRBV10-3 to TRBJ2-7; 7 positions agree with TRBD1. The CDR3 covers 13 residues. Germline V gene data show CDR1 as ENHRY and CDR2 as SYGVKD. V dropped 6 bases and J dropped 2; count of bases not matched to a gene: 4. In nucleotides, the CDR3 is TGTGCCATCAGGGAACAGGGGCCCTACGAGCAGTACTTC. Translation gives CAIREQGPYEQYF.

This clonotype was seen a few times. CDR3 sequence (DNA): TGCGCCAGCAGCCTCGGGTATCTGGCGACGGATACGCAGTATTTT. Protein: CASSLGYLATDTQYF. V is TRBV4-3 and J is TRBJ2-3; D remains ambiguous. There are 15 residues in the CDR3. Germline CDR1 LGHNA, CDR2 YSLEER. Between the trimmed V and J ends, which lost 4 bases and 6 bases, there was a span of 17 bases.